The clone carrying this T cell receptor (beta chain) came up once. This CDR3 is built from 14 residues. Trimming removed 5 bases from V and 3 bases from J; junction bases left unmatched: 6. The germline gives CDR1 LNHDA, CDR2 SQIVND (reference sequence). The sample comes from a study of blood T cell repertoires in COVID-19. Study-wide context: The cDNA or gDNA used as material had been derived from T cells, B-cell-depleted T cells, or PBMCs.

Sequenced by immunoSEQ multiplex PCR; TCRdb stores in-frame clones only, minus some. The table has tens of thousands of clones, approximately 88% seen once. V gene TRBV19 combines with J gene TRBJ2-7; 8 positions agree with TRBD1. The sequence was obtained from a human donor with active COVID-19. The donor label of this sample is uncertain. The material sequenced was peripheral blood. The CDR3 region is CASSVGQGYYEQYF. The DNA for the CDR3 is TGTGCCAGTAGTGTTGGACAGGGATACTACGAGCAGTACTTC.